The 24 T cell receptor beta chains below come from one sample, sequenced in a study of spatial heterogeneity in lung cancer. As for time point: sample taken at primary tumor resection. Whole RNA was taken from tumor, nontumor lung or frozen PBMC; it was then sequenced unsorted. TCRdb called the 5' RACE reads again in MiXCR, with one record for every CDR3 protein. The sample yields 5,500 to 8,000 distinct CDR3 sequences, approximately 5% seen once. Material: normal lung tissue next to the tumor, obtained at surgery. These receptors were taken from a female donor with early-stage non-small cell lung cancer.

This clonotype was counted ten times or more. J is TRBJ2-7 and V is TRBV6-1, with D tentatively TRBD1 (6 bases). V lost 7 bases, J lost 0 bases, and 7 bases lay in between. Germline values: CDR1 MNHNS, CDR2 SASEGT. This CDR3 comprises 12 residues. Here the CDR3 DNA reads TGTGCCAGCAAGGACAGCTCCTACGAGCAGTACTTC. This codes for CASKDSSYEQYF.

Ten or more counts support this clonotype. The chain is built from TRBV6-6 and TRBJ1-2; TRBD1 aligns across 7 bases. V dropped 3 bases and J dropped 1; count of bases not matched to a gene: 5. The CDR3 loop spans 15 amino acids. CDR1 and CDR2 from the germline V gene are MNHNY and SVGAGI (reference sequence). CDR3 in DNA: TGTGCCAGCAGTTATTCCCCAGGGGGTAACTATGGCTACACCTTC. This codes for CASSYSPGGNYGYTF.

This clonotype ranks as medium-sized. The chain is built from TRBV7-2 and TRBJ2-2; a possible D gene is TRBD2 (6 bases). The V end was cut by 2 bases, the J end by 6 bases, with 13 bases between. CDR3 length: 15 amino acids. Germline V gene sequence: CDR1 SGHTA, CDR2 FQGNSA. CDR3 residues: CASSLRPGESGELFF. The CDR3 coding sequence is TGTGCCAGCAGCTTAAGACCGGGGGAATCCGGGGAGCTGTTTTTT.

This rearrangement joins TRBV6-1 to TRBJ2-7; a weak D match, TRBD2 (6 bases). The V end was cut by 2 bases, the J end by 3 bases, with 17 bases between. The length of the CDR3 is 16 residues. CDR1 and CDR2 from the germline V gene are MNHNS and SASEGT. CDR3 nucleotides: TGTGCCAGCAGTGAAACGCGACCGGTCGGGGGCTACGAGCAGTACTTC. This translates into CASSETRPVGGYEQYF.

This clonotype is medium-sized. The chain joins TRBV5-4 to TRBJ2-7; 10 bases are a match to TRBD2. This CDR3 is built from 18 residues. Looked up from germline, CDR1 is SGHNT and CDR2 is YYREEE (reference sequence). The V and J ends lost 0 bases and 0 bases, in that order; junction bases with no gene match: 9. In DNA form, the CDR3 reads TGTGCCAGCAGCTTGGATCTAGCGGGAGTTTCAAGCTCCTACGAGCAGTACTTC. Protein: CASSLDLAGVSSSYEQYF.

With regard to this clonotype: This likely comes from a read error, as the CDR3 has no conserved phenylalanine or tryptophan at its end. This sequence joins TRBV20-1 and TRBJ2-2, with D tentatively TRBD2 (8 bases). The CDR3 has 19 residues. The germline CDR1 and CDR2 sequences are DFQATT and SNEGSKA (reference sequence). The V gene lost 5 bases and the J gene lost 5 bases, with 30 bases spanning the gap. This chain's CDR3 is CSAEDRKGSAGVRTGELFI. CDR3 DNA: TGCAGTGCTGAGGACAGGAAGGGATCAGCGGGAGTCCGGACCGGGGAGCTGTTTATT.

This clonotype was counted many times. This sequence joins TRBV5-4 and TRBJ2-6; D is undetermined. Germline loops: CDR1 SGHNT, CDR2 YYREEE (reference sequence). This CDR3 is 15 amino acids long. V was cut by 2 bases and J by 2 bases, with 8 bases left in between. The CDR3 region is CASSFLGTGANVLTF. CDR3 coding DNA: TGTGCCAGCAGCTTTCTAGGGACTGGGGCCAACGTCCTGACTTTC.

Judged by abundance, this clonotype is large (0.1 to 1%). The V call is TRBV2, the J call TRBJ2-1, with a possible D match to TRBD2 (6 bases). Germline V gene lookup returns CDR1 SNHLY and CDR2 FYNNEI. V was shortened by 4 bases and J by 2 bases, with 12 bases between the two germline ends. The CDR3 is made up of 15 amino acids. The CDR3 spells CASSVGRGPYNEQFF. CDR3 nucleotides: TGTGCCAGCAGTGTGGGGCGGGGTCCCTACAATGAGCAGTTCTTC.

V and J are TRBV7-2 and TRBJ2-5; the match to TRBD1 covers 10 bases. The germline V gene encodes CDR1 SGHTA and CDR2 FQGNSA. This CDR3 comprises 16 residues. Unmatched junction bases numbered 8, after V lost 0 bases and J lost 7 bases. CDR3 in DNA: TGTGCCAGCAGCTTAGCGGGGACAGGGGCTTCGGGGACCCAGTACTTC. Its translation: CASSLAGTGASGTQYF.

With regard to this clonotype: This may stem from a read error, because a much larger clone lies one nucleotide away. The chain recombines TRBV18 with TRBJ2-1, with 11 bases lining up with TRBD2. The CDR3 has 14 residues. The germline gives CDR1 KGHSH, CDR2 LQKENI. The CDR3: CVSSLLAGELEQFF. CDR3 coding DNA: TGTGTCAGCTCGCTACTAGCGGGAGAACTAGAGCAGTTCTTC.

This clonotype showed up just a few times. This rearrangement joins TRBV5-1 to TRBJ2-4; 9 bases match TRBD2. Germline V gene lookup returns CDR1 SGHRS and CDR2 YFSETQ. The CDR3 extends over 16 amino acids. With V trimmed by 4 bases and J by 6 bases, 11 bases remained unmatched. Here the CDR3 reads CASSKTSGPRGNIQYF. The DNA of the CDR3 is TGCGCCAGCAGCAAGACTAGCGGTCCGCGGGGAAACATTCAGTACTTC.

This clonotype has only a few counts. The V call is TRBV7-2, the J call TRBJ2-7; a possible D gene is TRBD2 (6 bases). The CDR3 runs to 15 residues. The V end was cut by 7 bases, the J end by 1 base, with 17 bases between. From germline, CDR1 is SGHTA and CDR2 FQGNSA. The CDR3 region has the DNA TGTGCCAGCACCTCTCGGGGGACCCAATCCTACGAGCAGTACTTC. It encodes CASTSRGTQSYEQYF.

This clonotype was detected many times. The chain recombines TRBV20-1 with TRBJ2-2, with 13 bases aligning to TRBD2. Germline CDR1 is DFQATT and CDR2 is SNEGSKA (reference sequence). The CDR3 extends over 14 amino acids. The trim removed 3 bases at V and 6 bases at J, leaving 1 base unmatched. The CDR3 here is CSARGLAGPGELFF. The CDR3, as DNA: TGCAGTGCTAGGGGACTAGCGGGACCCGGGGAGCTGTTTTTT.

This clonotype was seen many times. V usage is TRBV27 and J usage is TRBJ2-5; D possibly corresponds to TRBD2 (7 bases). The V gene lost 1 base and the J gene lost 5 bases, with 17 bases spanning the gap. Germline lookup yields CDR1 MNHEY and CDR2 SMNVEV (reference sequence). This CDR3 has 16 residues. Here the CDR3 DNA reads TGTGCCAGCAGTTTATTCGGGGGGCAATTCGGGGAGACCCAGTACTTC. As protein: CASSLFGGQFGETQYF.

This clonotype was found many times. The CDR3 bases are TGCAGCGTTGGGTCCAGCGGGGTACTACGAGAGCAGTACTTC. This encodes CSVGSSGVLREQYF. The chain employs TRBV29-1 and TRBJ2-7; 7 nucleotides line up with TRBD2. The CDR3 is 14 amino acids. V trimming: 4 bases; J trimming: 7 bases; junction bases outside the gene matches: 13. Germline V gives CDR1 SQVTM, CDR2 ANQGSEA.

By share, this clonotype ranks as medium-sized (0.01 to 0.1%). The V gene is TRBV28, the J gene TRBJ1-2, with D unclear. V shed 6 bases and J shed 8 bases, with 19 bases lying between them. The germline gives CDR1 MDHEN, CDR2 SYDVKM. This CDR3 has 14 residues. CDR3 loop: CASSLLQVGEGYTF. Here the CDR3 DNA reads TGTGCCAGCAGCTTGCTCCAGGTTGGGGAAGGCTACACCTTC.

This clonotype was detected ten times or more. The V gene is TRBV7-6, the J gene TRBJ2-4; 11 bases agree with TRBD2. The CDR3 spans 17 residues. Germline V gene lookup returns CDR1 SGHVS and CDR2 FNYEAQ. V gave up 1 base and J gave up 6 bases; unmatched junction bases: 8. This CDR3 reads CASSLEPSGRRGNIQYF. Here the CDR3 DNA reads TGTGCCAGCAGCTTAGAACCTAGCGGGAGGCGTGGAAACATTCAGTACTTC.

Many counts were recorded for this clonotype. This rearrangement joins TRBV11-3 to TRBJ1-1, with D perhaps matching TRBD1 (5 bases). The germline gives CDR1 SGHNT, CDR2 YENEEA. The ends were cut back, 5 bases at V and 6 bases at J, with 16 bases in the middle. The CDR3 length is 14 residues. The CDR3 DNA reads TGTGCCAGCAGCGATAGGTACGGGGACGCTGAAGCTTTCTTT. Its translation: CASSDRYGDAEAFF.

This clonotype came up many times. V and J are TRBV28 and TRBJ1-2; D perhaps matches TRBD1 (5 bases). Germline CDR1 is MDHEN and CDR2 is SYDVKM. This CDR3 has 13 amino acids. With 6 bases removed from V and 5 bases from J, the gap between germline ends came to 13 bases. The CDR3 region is CASSPRQIYGYTF. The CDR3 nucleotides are TGTGCCAGCAGCCCGCGACAGATTTATGGCTACACCTTC.

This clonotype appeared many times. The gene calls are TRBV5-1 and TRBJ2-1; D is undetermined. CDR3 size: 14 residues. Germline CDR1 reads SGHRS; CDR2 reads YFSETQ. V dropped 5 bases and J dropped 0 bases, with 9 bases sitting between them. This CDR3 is CASRVADSYNEQFF. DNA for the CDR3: TGCGCCAGCAGAGTTGCAGACTCCTACAATGAGCAGTTCTTC.

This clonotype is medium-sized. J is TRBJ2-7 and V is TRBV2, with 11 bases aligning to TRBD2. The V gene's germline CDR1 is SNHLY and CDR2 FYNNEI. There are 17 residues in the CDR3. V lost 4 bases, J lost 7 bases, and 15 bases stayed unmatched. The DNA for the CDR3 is TGTGCCAGCAGTGGGATAGCGGGAGGGCCCTCGTCGTGGGAGCAGTACTTC. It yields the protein CASSGIAGGPSSWEQYF.

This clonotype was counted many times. CDR3 in amino acids: CASSVRTSKDEQFF. The CDR3 DNA reads as TGTGCCAGCAGCGTCCGGACTAGCAAGGATGAGCAGTTCTTC. The chain uses TRBV9 and TRBJ2-1, with 8 bases fitting TRBD2. After removal of 2 bases from V and 8 bases from J, the junction contained 6 bases not matched to a gene. Germline V gene lookup returns CDR1 SGDLS and CDR2 YYNGEE. CDR3 length: 14 residues.

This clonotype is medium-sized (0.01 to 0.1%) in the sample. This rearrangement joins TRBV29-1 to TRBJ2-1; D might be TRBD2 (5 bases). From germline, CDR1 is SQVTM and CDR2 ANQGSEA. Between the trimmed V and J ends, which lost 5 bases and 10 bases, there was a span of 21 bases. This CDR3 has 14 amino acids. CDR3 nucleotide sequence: TGCAGCGTTTCCTCCCTTCCTCTAGCTCCGGAGCAGTTCTTC. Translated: CSVSSLPLAPEQFF.

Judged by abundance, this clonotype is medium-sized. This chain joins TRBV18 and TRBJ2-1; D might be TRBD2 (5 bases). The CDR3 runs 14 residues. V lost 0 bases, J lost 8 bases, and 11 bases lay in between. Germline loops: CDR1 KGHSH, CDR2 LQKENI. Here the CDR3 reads CASSPPVLRDEQFF. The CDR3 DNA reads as TGTGCCAGCTCACCACCGGTGTTGAGGGATGAGCAGTTCTTC.